One sample yielded the 19 T cell receptor beta chains listed below, sequenced in a study of siplizumab effects on memory and regulatory T cells (dated by TCRdb to 2018 to 2020). Library preparation used the immunoSEQ multiplex PCR assay. What TCRdb holds here is the immuneACCESS table cut down to in-frame rearrangements. Part of the clones is not present; checked against another copy, under half of the missing clones reflect an unresolved V gene, and the others are unexplained. The sample table holds about 110,000 clones, of which more than 90% were seen once. The ten biggest clones cover 1% to 1.5% of the sample. Sequenced sample: CD4+ T cells sorted from blood. All receptors derive from a human donor in good health.

J is TRBJ1-2 and V is TRBV19, with D hard to call. This CDR3 spans 16 amino acids. Trimming took off 7 bases at V and 0 bases at J, with 18 bases between the two ends. In germline, CDR1 is LNHDA, CDR2 SQIVND (reference sequence). Written as DNA, the CDR3 is TGTGCCAGTACCCCAGGAGCAAGGAGGGCTAACTATGGCTACACCTTC. It yields the protein CASTPGARRANYGYTF.

CDR3 nucleotides: TGTGCCAGCAGGTTAGGGGGTGGCAATGGCTACACCTTC. This encodes CASRLGGGNGYTF. V is TRBV6-1 and J is TRBJ1-2; possibly TRBD1 for D (6 bases). CDR1 is MNHNS and CDR2 is SASEGT in the germline V gene. This CDR3 is built from 13 residues. V lost 6 bases, J lost 6 bases, and 14 bases lay in between.

V is TRBV7-9 and J is TRBJ1-2; 7 bases agree with TRBD1. The germline CDR1 and CDR2 sequences are SEHNR and FQNEAQ (reference sequence). V lost 0 bases, J lost 4 bases, and 2 bases stayed unmatched. CDR3 length: 14 residues. CDR3: CASSLAQGFYGYTF. The CDR3 nucleotides read TGTGCCAGCAGCTTAGCACAGGGGTTCTATGGCTACACCTTC.

The chain links TRBV25-1 to TRBJ1-1; no clear D gene. The CDR3 has 15 amino acids. Germline values: CDR1 MGHDK, CDR2 SYGVNS. Between the trimmed V and J ends, which lost 6 bases and 10 bases, there was a span of 24 bases. The CDR3 region has the DNA TGTGCCAGCAGATCGACCGCGGGCTCTGGAGAACGAGCTTTCTTT. This codes for CASRSTAGSGERAFF.

Note on this clone: Other DNA sequences within the sample encode an identical CDR3. The chain joins TRBV11-2 to TRBJ2-3; 11 nucleotides align to TRBD2. The ends lost 5 bases at V and 5 bases at J; junction bases unmatched: 3. CDR3 length: 14 residues. The germline gives CDR1 SGHAT, CDR2 FQNNGV. CDR3 region: CASSLGLAGDTQYF. In DNA form, the CDR3 reads TGTGCCAGCAGCCTTGGACTAGCGGGAGATACGCAGTATTTT.

The genes are TRBV18 and TRBJ1-3; 7 nucleotides align to TRBD1. With 7 bases clipped from V and 6 bases from J, the junction kept 6 bases outside the gene matches. The CDR3 is 13 residues long. Germline CDR1 KGHSH, CDR2 LQKENI. In nucleotides, the CDR3 is TGTGCCAGCTTCTCTCAGGGGGAAAACACCATATATTTT. Its translation is CASFSQGENTIYF.

The chain uses TRBV29-1 and TRBJ2-1; 8 bases are shared with TRBD1. CDR3 length: 15 residues. J gave up 6 bases and V 6 bases, and 13 bases lay outside the gene matches. Germline V gene data show CDR1 as SQVTM and CDR2 as ANQGSEA. CDR3 loop: CSVQTLLTGANEQFF. CDR3 DNA: TGCAGCGTCCAAACACTACTGACAGGGGCCAATGAGCAGTTCTTC.

V usage is TRBV21-1 and J usage is TRBJ1-5. TRBV21-1 is a pseudogene segment. The CDR3 runs 19 residues. The CDR3 coding sequence is TGTGCCCTCCATTGGGTACCCCGAGGTATGTGGGTGTATAATCAGCCCCAGCATTTT. Translating gives CALHWVPRGMWVYNQPQHF.

The chain is built from TRBV6-1 and TRBJ2-7; 8 bases match TRBD1. The CDR3 runs 14 residues. V lost 6 bases and J lost 2; bases outside the gene matches: 6. Germline CDR1 and CDR2: MNHNS and SASEGT. CDR3 DNA: TGTGCCAGCAGGGGCTTGACAGGGGCCTACGAGCAGTACTTC. Its protein product is CASRGLTGAYEQYF.

J is TRBJ2-3 and V is TRBV11-2, with a weak D call TRBD2 (5 bases). Per the germline V gene, CDR1 is SGHAT and CDR2 is FQNNGV. This CDR3 spans 19 amino acids. Trimming left V 5 bases short and J 0 bases short, with 24 bases between. DNA of the CDR3: TGTGCCAGCAGCGCCTGGACTCCACCGAGTCCCTTAAGCACAGATACGCAGTATTTT. This sequence encodes CASSAWTPPSPLSTDTQYF.

This chain links TRBV5-4 with TRBJ1-2; weak D call: TRBD1 (5 bases). CDR1 and CDR2 from the germline V gene are SGHNT and YYREEE (reference sequence). The CDR3 has 14 amino acids. The germline V and J ends were trimmed by 0 bases and 2 bases, with 8 bases remaining between them. CDR3 sequence (DNA): TGTGCCAGCAGCTTGGGAGGGGCGAACTATGGCTACACCTTC. Amino acids: CASSLGGANYGYTF.

This clone was detected a few times. V is TRBV19 and J is TRBJ2-7; either TRBD1 or TRBD2 may fit D (5 bases each). The CDR3 sequence is 14 residues long. Trimming took off 3 bases at V and 6 bases at J, with 15 bases between the two ends. The germline gives CDR1 LNHDA, CDR2 SQIVND (reference sequence). DNA for the CDR3: TGTGCCAGTAGTATGTTGGGGACCAGGCGCGAGCAGTACTTC. Its protein is CASSMLGTRREQYF.

The chain links TRBV12-5 to TRBJ2-1, with 10 bases matching TRBD2. J gave up 4 bases and V 5 bases, and 11 bases lay outside the gene matches. Germline lookup yields CDR1 LGHNT and CDR2 FRNRAP. This CDR3 contains 17 residues. The CDR3 nucleotides are TGTGCTAGTGGTACATCACAGACTAGCGGGCTGTACAATGAGCAGTTCTTC. Protein sequence: CASGTSQTSGLYNEQFF.

This chain uses TRBV4-1 with TRBJ1-2, with D tentatively TRBD1 (5 bases). This CDR3 comprises 16 residues. The germline V gene has CDR1 MGHRA and CDR2 YSYEKL. V lost 1 base to trimming and J lost 4 bases, with 16 bases between them. DNA for the CDR3: TGCGCCAGCAGCCAAGGGTCGTCACAGGCGGTCTATGGCTACACCTTC. Its protein is CASSQGSSQAVYGYTF.

The chain recombines TRBV10-3 with TRBJ2-7, with 9 bases that match TRBD1. Unmatched junction bases numbered 8, after V lost 10 bases and J lost 4 bases. Germline CDR1 is ENHRY and CDR2 is SYGVKD. The length of the CDR3 is 13 residues. In nucleotides, the CDR3 is TGTGCCACCACGGGACAGGGAGGGTACGAGCAGTACTTC. Protein product: CATTGQGGYEQYF.

The table lists this clone with a count of one. The V and J genes are TRBV5-8 and TRBJ1-5; D gene unclear. Germline lookup yields CDR1 SGHTS and CDR2 YDEGEE. The V and J ends lost 2 bases and 8 bases respectively, with 11 bases between them. The CDR3 sequence is 13 residues long. The CDR3 nucleotides are TGTGCCAGCAGCTTTACGCCATCGGAGCCCCAGCATTTT. This translates into CASSFTPSEPQHF.

CDR3 sequence: CASSFGQGHTEAFF. CDR3 nucleotides: TGCGCCAGCAGCTTTGGGCAGGGTCATACTGAAGCTTTCTTT. This chain joins TRBV5-1 and TRBJ1-1; perhaps TRBD1 as D (5 bases). The CDR3 totals 14 residues. Between the trimmed V and J ends, which lost 2 bases and 5 bases, there was a span of 13 bases. Germline CDR1 is SGHRS and CDR2 is YFSETQ.

The rearrangement joins TRBV28 to TRBJ2-7; tentatively, D is TRBD1 (6 bases). Germline CDR1 is MDHEN and CDR2 is SYDVKM. The CDR3 loop spans 16 amino acids. Trimming shortened V by 1 base and J by 3 bases, and 16 bases separated the two germline ends. CDR3 sequence: CASSLYPGTYDYEQYF. CDR3 nucleotides: TGTGCCAGCAGTTTATACCCGGGGACATATGACTACGAGCAGTACTTC.

The chain joins TRBV5-1 to TRBJ1-1; D is unclear. This CDR3 spans 15 amino acids. Trimming stripped 0 bases from V and 0 bases from J, with 9 bases between. Looked up from germline, CDR1 is SGHRS and CDR2 is YFSETQ. The CDR3 DNA follows: TGCGCCAGCAGCTTGGGAGGCGGGATGAACACTGAAGCTTTCTTT. Its translation is CASSLGGGMNTEAFF.